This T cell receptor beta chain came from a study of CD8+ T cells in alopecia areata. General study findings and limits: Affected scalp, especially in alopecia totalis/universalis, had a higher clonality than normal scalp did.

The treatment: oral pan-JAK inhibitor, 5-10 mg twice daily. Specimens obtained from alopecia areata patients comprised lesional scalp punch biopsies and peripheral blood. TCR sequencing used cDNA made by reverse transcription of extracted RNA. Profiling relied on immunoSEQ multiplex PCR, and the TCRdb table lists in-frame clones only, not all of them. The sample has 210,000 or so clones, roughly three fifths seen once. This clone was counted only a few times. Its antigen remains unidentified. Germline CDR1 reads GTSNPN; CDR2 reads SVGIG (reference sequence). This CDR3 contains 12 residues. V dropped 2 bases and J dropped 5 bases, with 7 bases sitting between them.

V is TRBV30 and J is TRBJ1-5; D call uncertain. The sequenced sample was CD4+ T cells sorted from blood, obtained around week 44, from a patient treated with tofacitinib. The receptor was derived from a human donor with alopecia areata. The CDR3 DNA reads TGTGCCTGGAGTCCCCTGGATCAGCCCCAGCATTTT. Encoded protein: CAWSPLDQPQHF.